These 4 T cell receptor beta chains were sequenced from one sample in a study of early T cells in non-severe SARS-CoV-2 infection. A single record per CDR3 protein comes from TCRdb applying MiXCR to the 5' RACE reads. Here the sample spans 40,000 to 50,000 distinct CDR3 sequences, roughly an eighth being singletons. The sample was whole blood. The receptors derive from an adult who was a healthcare worker with PCR-confirmed SARS-CoV-2 infection or an uninfected control (not recorded which).

This clonotype turned up a few times. The rearrangement links TRBV20-1 to TRBJ2-1, with D possibly being TRBD1 (5 bases). CDR3 length equals 15 residues. The germline V gene encodes CDR1 DFQATT and CDR2 SNEGSKA (reference sequence). The V gene lost 5 bases and the J gene lost 5 bases, with 19 bases spanning the gap. For the CDR3, the DNA is TGCAGTGCTTCAAAGATAGACAGACCCCACAATGAGCAGTTCTTC. It yields the protein CSASKIDRPHNEQFF.

This clonotype was seen repeatedly, ten times or more. The chain has TRBV7-9 and TRBJ2-3, with 8 bases that match TRBD1. Looked up from germline, CDR1 is SEHNR and CDR2 is FQNEAQ (reference sequence). This CDR3 is 12 amino acids long. J gave up 3 bases and V 9 bases, and 2 bases lay outside the gene matches. The CDR3: CARQGGTDTQYF. CDR3 sequence (DNA): TGTGCCAGACAGGGGGGAACAGATACGCAGTATTTT.

The rearrangement joins TRBV7-9 to TRBJ2-6; 8 bases are shared with TRBD1. The CDR3 runs to 16 residues. The germline V gene has CDR1 SEHNR and CDR2 FQNEAQ (reference sequence). The V segment lost 7 bases and the J segment 3 bases; nucleotides outside the gene matches: 8. DNA for the CDR3: TGTGCCAGCACCCGGGACAGGCTTGGTGGGGCCAACGTCCTGACTTTC. It encodes CASTRDRLGGANVLTF.

There are a few counts of this clonotype. This sequence joins TRBV3-1 and TRBJ2-1, with a tentative D call TRBD1 (5 bases). The CDR3 runs 15 residues. Germline CDR1 reads LGHDT; CDR2 reads YNNKEL (reference sequence). Between the trimmed V and J ends, which lost 3 bases and 6 bases, there was a span of 15 bases. The CDR3 region has the DNA TGTGCCAGCAGCCACGGTCAGGGTTTCTCCAATGAGCAGTTCTTC. It yields the protein CASSHGQGFSNEQFF.